This T cell receptor (beta chain) was documented in a study of T cell responses to AZD1222 COVID-19 vaccine. Study-level results: Clonal diversity was possibly underestimated, and white British individuals and females predominated among donors.

Germline V gene lookup returns CDR1 SGHTA and CDR2 FQGTGA. V lost 4 bases and J lost 7, with 8 bases in between. The CDR3 runs 12 residues. With respect to this clone: Its antigen remains unidentified.

The data were produced by immunoSEQ multiplex PCR, yet TCRdb's version contains in-frame clones alone and is incomplete. The table has roughly 190,000 clones, roughly nine tenths seen once. The chain uses TRBV7-3 and TRBJ2-1; D might be TRBD1 (6 bases). The sample was peripheral blood, taken 28 days after the second AZD1222 dose. This clonotype was obtained from an adult who received the AZD1222 COVID-19 vaccine. CDR3 sequence (DNA): TGTGCCAGCAGCTACAGGGAGAATGAGCAGTTCTTC. Translation gives CASSYRENEQFF.